These 3 T cell receptor beta chains were sequenced from one sample in a study of OX40 agonist ivuxolimab in advanced cancers. Method: immunoSEQ multiplex PCR; TCRdb's copy keeps in-frame clones and lacks some. The table shows tens of thousands of clones, with about nine tenths occurring only once. The sample here was CD4+ or CD8+ T cells sorted from blood, taken in a trial of the OX40 agonist ivuxolimab. The receptors come from an adult with an advanced solid tumor such as melanoma, head and neck, liver or kidney cancer.

The chain is built from TRBV18 and TRBJ2-3, with 8 bases lining up with TRBD1. This CDR3 contains 16 residues. The V gene end was trimmed by 3 bases and the J gene end by 0 bases; junction bases not matched to a gene: 5. Germline lookup yields CDR1 KGHSH and CDR2 LQKENI. In DNA, the CDR3 is TGTGCCAGCTCACCGACGCGACAGGGGAGCACAGATACGCAGTATTTT. This encodes CASSPTRQGSTDTQYF.

The CDR3 sequence: CASNIGTGGDNEQYF. The CDR3 DNA is TGTGCCAGCAACATAGGGACAGGGGGCGACAACGAGCAGTACTTC. The rearrangement links TRBV27 to TRBJ2-7, with 12 bases lining up with TRBD1. The CDR3 is made up of 15 amino acids. Germline assignment: CDR1 MNHEY and CDR2 SMNVEV (reference sequence). With V trimmed by 7 bases and J by 5 bases, 9 bases remained unmatched.

This clone was picked up one time. The V and J genes are TRBV28 and TRBJ1-4, with D maybe TRBD1 (6 bases). The V and J ends lost 2 bases and 4 bases respectively, with 8 bases between them. Germline assignment: CDR1 MDHEN and CDR2 SYDVKM. This CDR3 has 14 amino acids. The CDR3 here is CASSLEGGNEKLFF. CDR3 DNA: TGTGCCAGCAGTTTAGAAGGGGGTAATGAAAAACTGTTTTTT.